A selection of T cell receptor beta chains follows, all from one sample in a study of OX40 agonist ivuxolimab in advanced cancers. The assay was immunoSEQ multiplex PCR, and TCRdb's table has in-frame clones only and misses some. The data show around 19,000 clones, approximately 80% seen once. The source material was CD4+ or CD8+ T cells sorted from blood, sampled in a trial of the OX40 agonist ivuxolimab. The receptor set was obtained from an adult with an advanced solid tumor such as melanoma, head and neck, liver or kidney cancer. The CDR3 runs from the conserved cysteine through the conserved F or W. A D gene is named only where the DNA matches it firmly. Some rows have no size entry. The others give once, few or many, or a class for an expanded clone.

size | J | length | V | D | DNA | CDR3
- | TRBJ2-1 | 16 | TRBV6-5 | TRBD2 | TGTGCCAGCAGTTTGGTCCTAGCGGGGGATTACAATGAGCAGTTCTTC | CASSLVLAGDYNEQFF
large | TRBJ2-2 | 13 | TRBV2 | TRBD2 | TGTGCCAAGGCGGGGGAGAACACCGGGGAGCTGTTTTTT | CAKAGENTGELFF
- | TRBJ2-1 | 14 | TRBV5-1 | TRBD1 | TGCGCCAGCGACACAGGGGGAGTTGGCAATGAGCAGTTCTTC | CASDTGGVGNEQFF
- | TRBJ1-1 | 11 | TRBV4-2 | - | TGTGCCAGCACACTGGCCACTGAAGCTTTCTTT | CASTLATEAFF
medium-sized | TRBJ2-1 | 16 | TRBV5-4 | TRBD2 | TGTGCCAGCAGCTCCCCCTTAGCGGGAGGCGTAAATGAGCAGTTCTTC | CASSSPLAGGVNEQFF
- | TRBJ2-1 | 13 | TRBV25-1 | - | TGTGCCAGCAGTGAGTCCAGGGTCGATGAGCAGTTCTTC | CASSESRVDEQFF
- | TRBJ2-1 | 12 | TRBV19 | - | TGTGCCAGTAGTATAGGAGGGCTTGAGCAGTTCTTC | CASSIGGLEQFF
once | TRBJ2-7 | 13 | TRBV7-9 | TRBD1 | TGTGCCACAGAGTACAGGGGTTTCGGCGAGCAGTACTTC | CATEYRGFGEQYF
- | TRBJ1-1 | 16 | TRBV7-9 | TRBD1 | TGTGCCAGCAGCTTAGCGGGACAGTACATGAACACTGAAGCTTTCTTT | CASSLAGQYMNTEAFF
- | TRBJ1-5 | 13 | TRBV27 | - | TGTGCCAGCCGGCCGTATAGCAATCAGCCCCAGCATTTT | CASRPYSNQPQHF
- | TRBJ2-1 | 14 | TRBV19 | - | TGTGCCAGTACCCACCGGGGACCCTACAATGAGCAGTTCTTC | CASTHRGPYNEQFF
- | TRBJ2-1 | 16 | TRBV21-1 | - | TGTGCCAGCAGCATTACCGGGACTAGCGGTTACAATGAGCAGTTCTTC | CASSITGTSGYNEQFF
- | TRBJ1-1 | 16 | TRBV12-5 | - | TGTGCTAGTGGTTTGCCTTGGGTCGGGCCGAACACTGAAGCTTTCTTT | CASGLPWVGPNTEAFF
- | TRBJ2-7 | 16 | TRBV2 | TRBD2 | TGTGCCAGCAACGGAGGGACTAGCGGGATCGTATACGAGCAGTACTTC | CASNGGTSGIVYEQYF
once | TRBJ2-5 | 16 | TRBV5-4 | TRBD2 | TGTGCCAGCAGCTTCCCGGCGGGGGGCTACCAAGAGACCCAGTACTTC | CASSFPAGGYQETQYF
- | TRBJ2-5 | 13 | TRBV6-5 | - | TGTGCCAGCAGTTACTCGGCCTCCGGGGCCCAGTACTTC | CASSYSASGAQYF
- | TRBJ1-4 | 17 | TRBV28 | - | TGTGCCAGCAGTTCGGTAGTTTCCAGGGGAGGTCGGGAAAAACTGTTTTTT | CASSSVVSRGGREKLFF
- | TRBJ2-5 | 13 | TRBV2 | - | TGTGCCAGCAGTTTGCGGCTAAAAGAGACCCAGTACTTC | CASSLRLKETQYF
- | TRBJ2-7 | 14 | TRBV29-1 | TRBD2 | TGCAGCGTCGAAACTAGCGGGGGGGTCGACGAGCAGTACTTC | CSVETSGGVDEQYF
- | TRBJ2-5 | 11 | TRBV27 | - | TGTGCCAGCAGTCATCAAGAGACCCAGTACTTC | CASSHQETQYF
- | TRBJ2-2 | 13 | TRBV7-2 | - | TGTGCAGAGAGGGACATGTTGACCGGGGAGCTGTTTTTT | CAERDMLTGELFF
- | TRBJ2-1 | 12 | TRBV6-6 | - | TGTGCCAGCAGTTACCCAGGGAGTGAGCAGTTCTTC | CASSYPGSEQFF
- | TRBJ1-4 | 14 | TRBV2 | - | TGTGCCAGCAGTCGAATGCCAACTAATGAAAAACTGTTTTTT | CASSRMPTNEKLFF
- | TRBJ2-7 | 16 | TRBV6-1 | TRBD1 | TGTGCCAGCAGTGGACCGGGACAGGGGTCAAGCTACGAGCAGTACTTC | CASSGPGQGSSYEQYF
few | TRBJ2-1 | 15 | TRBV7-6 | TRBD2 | TGTGCCAGCAGCGTAATCCCCTCTAGCGGCAATGAGCAGTTCTTC | CASSVIPSSGNEQFF
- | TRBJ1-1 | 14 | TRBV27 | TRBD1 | TGTGCCAGCAGGGAAGGGGTCGGGACAGACGAAGCTTTCTTT | CASREGVGTDEAFF
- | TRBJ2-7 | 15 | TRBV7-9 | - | TGTGCCAGCAGCCCTCCAGGGGTCTTCTCCTACGAGCAGTACTTC | CASSPPGVFSYEQYF
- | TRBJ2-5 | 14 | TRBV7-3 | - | TGTGCCAGCAGCCCCCTCGGGATTCAAGAGACCCAGTACTTC | CASSPLGIQETQYF
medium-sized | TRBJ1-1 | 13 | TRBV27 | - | TGTGCCAGCAGCCCGGGGGTCGGGACTGAAGCTTTCTTT | CASSPGVGTEAFF
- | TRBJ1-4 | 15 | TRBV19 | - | TGTGCCAGTAGTACGTTCACCGGGGTTTATGAAAAACTGTTTTTT | CASSTFTGVYEKLFF
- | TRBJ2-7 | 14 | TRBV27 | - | TGTGCCAGCAGAAAACTGGGACAAGGGCACGAGCAGTACTTC | CASRKLGQGHEQYF
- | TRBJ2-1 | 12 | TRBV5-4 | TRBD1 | TGTGCCAGCAGCCTGGGGACAGGGGGGCAGTTCTTC | CASSLGTGGQFF
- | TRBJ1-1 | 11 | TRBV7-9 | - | TGTGCCAGCAGCTTAACCGGAGAAGCTTTCTTT | CASSLTGEAFF
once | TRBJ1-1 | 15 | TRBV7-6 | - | TGTGCCAGCAGCCGAAGTGGCGGTAAGAACACTGAAGCTTTCTTT | CASSRSGGKNTEAFF
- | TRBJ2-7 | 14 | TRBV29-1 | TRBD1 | TGCAGCGTTGAAGGGGACAGGGGGCCCTACGAGCAGTACTTC | CSVEGDRGPYEQYF
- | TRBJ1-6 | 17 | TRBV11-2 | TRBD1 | TGTGCCAGCAGCTTAGCCCAGGGGGGAAGGTATAATTCACCCCTCCACTTT | CASSLAQGGRYNSPLHF
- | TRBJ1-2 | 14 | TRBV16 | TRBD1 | TGTGCCAGCAGCCTAGGACAGGGCGGCTATGGCTACACCTTC | CASSLGQGGYGYTF
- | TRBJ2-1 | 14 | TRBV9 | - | TGTGCCAGCAGCATGACGGGCCCTTACAATGAGCAGTTCTTC | CASSMTGPYNEQFF
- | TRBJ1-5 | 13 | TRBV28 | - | TGTGCCAGCAGGGCTATCGGGAATCAGCCCCAGCATTTT | CASRAIGNQPQHF
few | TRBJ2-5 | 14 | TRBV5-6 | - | TGTGCCAGCAGCTTGGGGGCAGGAAAAGAGACCCAGTACTTC | CASSLGAGKETQYF
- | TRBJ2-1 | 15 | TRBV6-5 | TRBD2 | TGTGCCAGCAGTTACTTCTCCGGGAGGATCAATGAGCAGTTCTTC | CASSYFSGRINEQFF
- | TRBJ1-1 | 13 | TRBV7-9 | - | TGTGCCAGCAGCGCCCGTCTTCAGGGTAAGGCTTTCTTT | CASSARLQGKAFF
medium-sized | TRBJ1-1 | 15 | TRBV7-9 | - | TGTGCCAGCAGCCAAGCCCGGACGGAGAACACTGAAGCTTTCTTT | CASSQARTENTEAFF
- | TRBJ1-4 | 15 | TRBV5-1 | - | TGCGCCAGCAGCTTGAATCCCGGGGGCCTTGAAAAACTGTTTTTT | CASSLNPGGLEKLFF
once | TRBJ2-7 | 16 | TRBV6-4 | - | TGTGCCAGCAGTGAAGCCGGCAGGTTGAGCTCCTACGAGCAGTACTTC | CASSEAGRLSSYEQYF
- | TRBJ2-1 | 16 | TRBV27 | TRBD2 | TGTGCCAGCAGTTTGCTAGCGGGGGGTATCTACAATGAGCAGTTCTTC | CASSLLAGGIYNEQFF
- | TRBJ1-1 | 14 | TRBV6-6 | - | TGTGCCAGCACCCTTGGTCCTCTGAACACTGAAGCTTTCTTT | CASTLGPLNTEAFF
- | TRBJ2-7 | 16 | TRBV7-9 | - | TGTGCCAGCAGCTCCCGGGACGGAGACTTGAGAAACGAGCAGTACTTC | CASSSRDGDLRNEQYF